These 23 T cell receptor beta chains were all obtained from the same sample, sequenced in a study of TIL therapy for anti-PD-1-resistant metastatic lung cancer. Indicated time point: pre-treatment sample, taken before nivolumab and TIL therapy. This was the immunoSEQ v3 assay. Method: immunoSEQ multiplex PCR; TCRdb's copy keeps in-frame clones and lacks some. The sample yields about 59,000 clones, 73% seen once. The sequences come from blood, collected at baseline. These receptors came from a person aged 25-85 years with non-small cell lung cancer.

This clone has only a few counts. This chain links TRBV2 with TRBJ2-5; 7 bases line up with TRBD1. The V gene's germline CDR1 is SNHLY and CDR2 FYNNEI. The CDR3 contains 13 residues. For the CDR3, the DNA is TGTGCAGCAGGCGGCAGGGGGAGAGAGACCCAGTACTTC. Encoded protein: CAAGGRGRETQYF.

The CDR3 DNA follows: TGCGCCAGCAGCTTGGCCGCCAGGGCCGGGGAGCTGTTTTTT. As protein: CASSLAARAGELFF. The chain links TRBV5-1 to TRBJ2-2, with D perhaps matching TRBD1 (5 bases). This CDR3 is 14 amino acids long. V shed 0 bases and J shed 6 bases, with 9 bases lying between them. Germline CDR1 reads SGHRS; CDR2 reads YFSETQ.

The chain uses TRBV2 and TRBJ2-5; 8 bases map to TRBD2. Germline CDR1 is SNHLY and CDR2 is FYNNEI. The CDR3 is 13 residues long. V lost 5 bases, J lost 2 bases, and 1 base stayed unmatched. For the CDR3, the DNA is TGTGCCAGCAGTTCGGGGGGGCAAGAGACCCAGTACTTC. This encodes CASSSGGQETQYF.

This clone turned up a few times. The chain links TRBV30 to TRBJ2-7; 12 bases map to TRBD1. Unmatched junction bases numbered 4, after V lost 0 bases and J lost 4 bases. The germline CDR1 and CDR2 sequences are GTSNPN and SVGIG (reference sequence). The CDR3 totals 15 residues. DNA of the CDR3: TGTGCCTGGAGTGTGGGGGACAGGGGGCCATACGAGCAGTACTTC. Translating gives CAWSVGDRGPYEQYF.

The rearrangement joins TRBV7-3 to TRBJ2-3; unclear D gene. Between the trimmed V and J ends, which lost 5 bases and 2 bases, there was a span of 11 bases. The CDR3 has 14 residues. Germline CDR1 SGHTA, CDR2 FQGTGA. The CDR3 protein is CASSPPGSTDTQYF. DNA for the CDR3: TGTGCCAGCAGCCCCCCAGGTTCCACAGATACGCAGTATTTT.

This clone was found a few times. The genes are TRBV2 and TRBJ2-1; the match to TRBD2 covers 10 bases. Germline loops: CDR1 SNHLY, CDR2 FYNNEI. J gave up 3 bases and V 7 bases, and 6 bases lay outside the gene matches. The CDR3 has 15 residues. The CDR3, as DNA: TGTGCCAGCATGCTAGCGGGGGCCCTCTACAATGAGCAGTTCTTC. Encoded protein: CASMLAGALYNEQFF. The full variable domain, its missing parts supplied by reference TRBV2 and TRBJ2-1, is EPEVTQTPSHQVTQMGQEVILRCVPISNHLYFYWYRQILGQKVEFLVSFYNNEISEKSEIFDDQFSVERPDGSNFTLKIRSTKLEDSAMYFCASMLAGALYNEQFFGPGTRLTVL.

CDR3 bases: TGTGCCAGCAGTTTGTGGACAGGGGTGTACGAGCAGTACTTC. Its protein product is CASSLWTGVYEQYF. V gene TRBV28 combines with J gene TRBJ2-7; 9 bases are shared with TRBD1. CDR3 length equals 14 residues. In germline, CDR1 is MDHEN, CDR2 SYDVKM. The J segment lost 4 bases and the V segment lost 3 bases, leaving 4 bases of the junction unmatched.

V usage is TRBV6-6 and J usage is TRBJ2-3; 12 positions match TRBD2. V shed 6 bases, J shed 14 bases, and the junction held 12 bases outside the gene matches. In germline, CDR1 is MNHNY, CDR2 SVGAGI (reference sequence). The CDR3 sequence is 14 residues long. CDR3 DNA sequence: TGTGCCAGCAGCCCGGGGACTAGCGGGTCGTGGTTGTATTTT. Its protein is CASSPGTSGSWLYF.

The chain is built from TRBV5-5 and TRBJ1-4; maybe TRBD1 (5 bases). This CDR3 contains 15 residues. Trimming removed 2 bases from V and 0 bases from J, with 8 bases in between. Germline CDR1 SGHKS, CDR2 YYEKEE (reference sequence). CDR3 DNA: TGTGCCAGCAGCTTCACAGGAGCAACTAATGAAAAACTGTTTTTT. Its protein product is CASSFTGATNEKLFF.

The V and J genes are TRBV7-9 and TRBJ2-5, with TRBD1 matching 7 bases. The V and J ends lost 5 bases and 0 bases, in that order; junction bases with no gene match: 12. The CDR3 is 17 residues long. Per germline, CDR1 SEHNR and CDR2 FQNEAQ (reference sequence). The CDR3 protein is CASSPRQGPKHQETQYF. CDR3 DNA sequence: TGTGCCAGCAGCCCGAGACAGGGACCAAAACACCAAGAGACCCAGTACTTC.

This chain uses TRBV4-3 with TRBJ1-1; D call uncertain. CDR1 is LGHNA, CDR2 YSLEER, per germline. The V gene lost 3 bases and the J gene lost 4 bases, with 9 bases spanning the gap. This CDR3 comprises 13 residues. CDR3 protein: CASSQSGSTEAFF. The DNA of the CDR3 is TGCGCCAGCAGCCAGTCTGGGAGCACTGAAGCTTTCTTT.

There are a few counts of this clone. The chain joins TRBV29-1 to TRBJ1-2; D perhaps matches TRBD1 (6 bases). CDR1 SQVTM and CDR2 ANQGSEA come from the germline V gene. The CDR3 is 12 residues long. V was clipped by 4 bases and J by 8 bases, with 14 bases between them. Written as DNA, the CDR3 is TGCAGCGTTGGGGGACAAGATATGGGCTACACCTTC. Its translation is CSVGGQDMGYTF.

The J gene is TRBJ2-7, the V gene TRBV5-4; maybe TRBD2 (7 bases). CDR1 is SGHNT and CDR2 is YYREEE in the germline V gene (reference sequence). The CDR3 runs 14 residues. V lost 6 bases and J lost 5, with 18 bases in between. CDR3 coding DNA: TGTGCCAGCACCTCGGGGGGCACAGAGCACGAGCAGTACTTC. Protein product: CASTSGGTEHEQYF. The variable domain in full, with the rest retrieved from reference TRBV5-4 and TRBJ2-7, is ETGVTQSPTHLIKTRGQQVTLRCSSQSGHNTVSWYQQALGQGPQFIFQYYREEENGRGNFPPRFSGLQFPNYSSELNVNALELDDSALYLCASTSGGTEHEQYFGPGTRLTVT.

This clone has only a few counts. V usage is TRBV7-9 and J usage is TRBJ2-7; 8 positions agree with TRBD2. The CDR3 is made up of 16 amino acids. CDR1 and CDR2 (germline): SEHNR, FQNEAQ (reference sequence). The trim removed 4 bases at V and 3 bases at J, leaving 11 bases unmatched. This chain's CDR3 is CASSSGSGTSDYEQYF. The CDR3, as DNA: TGTGCCAGCAGCTCCGGTTCCGGGACTAGTGACTACGAGCAGTACTTC.

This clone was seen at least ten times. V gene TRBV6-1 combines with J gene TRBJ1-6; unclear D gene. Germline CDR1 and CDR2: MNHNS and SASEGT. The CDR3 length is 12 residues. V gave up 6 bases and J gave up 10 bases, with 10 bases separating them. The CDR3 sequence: CASRKEESPLHF. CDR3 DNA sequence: TGTGCCAGCAGAAAGGAGGAGTCACCCCTCCACTTT.

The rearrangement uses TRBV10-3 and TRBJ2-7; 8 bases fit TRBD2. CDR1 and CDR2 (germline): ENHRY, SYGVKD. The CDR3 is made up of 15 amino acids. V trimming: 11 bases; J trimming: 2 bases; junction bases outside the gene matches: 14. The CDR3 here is CAASDARGGAYEQYF. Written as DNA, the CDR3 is TGTGCCGCATCGGACGCCCGGGGGGGGGCCTACGAGCAGTACTTC.

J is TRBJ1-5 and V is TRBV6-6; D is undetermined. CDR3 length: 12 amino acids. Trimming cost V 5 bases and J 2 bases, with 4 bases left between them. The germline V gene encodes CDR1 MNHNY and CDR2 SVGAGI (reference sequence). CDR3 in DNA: TGTGCCAGCAGTACTGGCAATCAGCCCCAGCATTTT. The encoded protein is CASSTGNQPQHF.

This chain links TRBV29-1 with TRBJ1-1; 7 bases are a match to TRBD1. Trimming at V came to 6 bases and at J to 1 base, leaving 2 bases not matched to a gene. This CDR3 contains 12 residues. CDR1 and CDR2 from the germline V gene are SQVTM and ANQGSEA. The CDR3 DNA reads TGCAGCGTCGGACAGGCGAACACTGAAGCTTTCTTT. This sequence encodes CSVGQANTEAFF.

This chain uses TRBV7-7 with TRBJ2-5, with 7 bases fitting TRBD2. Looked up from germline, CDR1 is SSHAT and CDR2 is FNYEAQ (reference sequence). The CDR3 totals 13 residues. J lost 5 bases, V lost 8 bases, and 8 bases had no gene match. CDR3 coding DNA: TGTGCCAGCTCGGCGGGGGAACATGAGACCCAGTACTTC. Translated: CASSAGEHETQYF.

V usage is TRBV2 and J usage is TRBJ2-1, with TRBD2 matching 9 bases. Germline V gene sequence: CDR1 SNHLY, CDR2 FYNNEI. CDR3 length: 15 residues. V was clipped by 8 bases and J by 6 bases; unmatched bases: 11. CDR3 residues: CASHRLAGALNEQFF. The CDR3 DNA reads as TGTGCCAGCCACCGATTAGCGGGAGCCCTCAATGAGCAGTTCTTC. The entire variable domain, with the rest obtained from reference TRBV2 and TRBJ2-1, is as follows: EPEVTQTPSHQVTQMGQEVILRCVPISNHLYFYWYRQILGQKVEFLVSFYNNEISEKSEIFDDQFSVERPDGSNFTLKIRSTKLEDSAMYFCASHRLAGALNEQFFGPGTRLTVL.

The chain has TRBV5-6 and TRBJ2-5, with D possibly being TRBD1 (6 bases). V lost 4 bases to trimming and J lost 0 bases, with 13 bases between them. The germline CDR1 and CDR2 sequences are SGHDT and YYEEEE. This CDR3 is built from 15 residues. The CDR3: CASSPSTGNQETQYF. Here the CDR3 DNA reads TGTGCCAGCAGCCCCTCTACAGGGAACCAAGAGACCCAGTACTTC.

The CDR3 DNA reads TGCGCCAGCAGCCAAGGCTTGGGGGGGAACACTGAAGCTTTCTTT. Amino acid sequence: CASSQGLGGNTEAFF. The chain is built from TRBV4-3 and TRBJ1-1; maybe TRBD1 (5 bases). This CDR3 is 15 amino acids long. V lost 1 base and J lost 1, with 10 bases in between. Germline V gene lookup returns CDR1 LGHNA and CDR2 YSLEER.

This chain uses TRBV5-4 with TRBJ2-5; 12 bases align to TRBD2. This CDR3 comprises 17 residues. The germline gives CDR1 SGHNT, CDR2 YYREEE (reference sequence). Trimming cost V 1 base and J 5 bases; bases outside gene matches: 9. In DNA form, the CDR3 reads TGTGCCAGCAGCTTGCCTAGCGGGAGGGCCGTTTATGAGACCCAGTACTTC. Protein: CASSLPSGRAVYETQYF.